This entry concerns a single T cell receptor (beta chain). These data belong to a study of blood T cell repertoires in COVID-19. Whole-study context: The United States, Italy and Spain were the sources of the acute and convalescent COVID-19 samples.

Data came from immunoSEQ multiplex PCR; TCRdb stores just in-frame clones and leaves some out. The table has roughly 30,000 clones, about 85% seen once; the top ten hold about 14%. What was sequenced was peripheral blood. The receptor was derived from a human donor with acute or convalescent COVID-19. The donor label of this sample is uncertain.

In DNA, the CDR3 is TGTGCCAGCAGCTTGGGCAGGGGGTTTCACGAGCAGTACTTC. Its protein is CASSLGRGFHEQYF. The J gene is TRBJ2-7, the V gene TRBV13; 7 positions match TRBD1. Germline CDR1 is PRHDT and CDR2 is FYEKMQ (reference sequence). This CDR3 is 14 amino acids long. The V segment lost 3 bases and the J segment 5 bases; nucleotides outside the gene matches: 7.